Following are 2 T cell receptor beta chains from one sample sequenced in a study of Ad26.COV2.S vaccination and SARS-CoV-2 variants. Using immunoSEQ multiplex PCR, the repertoire was profiled, and TCRdb retains in-frame clones only, with some absent. The sample holds roughly 180,000 clones; around nine tenths are singletons and the top ten take 5% to 6.5%. The starting material was peripheral blood, obtained after recovery from COVID-19. The source of these receptors is a human donor who had recovered from COVID-19.

This clone was picked up one time. V usage is TRBV3-1 (or the pseudogene TRBV3-2) and J usage is TRBJ2-3; TRBD1 agrees at 8 bases. The trim removed 4 bases at V and 0 bases at J, leaving 6 bases unmatched. Germline CDR1 reads LGHDT; CDR2 reads YNNKEL (reference sequence). This CDR3 contains 16 residues. CDR3 residues: CASSRKDRVSTDTQYF. Written as DNA, the CDR3 is TGTGCCAGCAGCCGAAAGGACAGGGTCAGCACAGATACGCAGTATTTT.

The rearrangement joins TRBV3-1 (or the pseudogene TRBV3-2) to TRBJ2-1; D not certain. V was pared by 5 bases and J by 5 bases, with 13 bases between. Looked up from germline, CDR1 is LGHDT and CDR2 is YNNKEL (reference sequence). This CDR3 has 14 residues. The CDR3 nucleotides read TGTGCCAGCAGCGCCTTTGAAGGGAACAATGAGCAGTTCTTC. Translating it yields CASSAFEGNNEQFF.